These 30 T cell receptor beta chains were all obtained from the same sample, sequenced in a study of low-dose radiotherapy and immunotherapy resistance in tumors. Gene-specific TRAV and TRBV primers were used for first-strand cDNA, covering alpha and beta chains. Over 20 PCR cycles, TCRs were amplified from a constant-region primer and V-primer adapter. Using its own MiXCR run on the reads, TCRdb lists one record per CDR3 protein. The data hold 100,000 or so distinct CDR3 sequences, with 9.4% observed a single time. Stated time point: before trial treatment. Sequencing was performed on PBMCs, taken before treatment. The receptors were gathered from a male donor with prostate cancer.

This clonotype was seen repeatedly, ten times or more. The chain employs TRBV30 and TRBJ2-6, with D perhaps being TRBD1 or TRBD2 (5 bases each). V was shortened by 3 bases and J by 0 bases, with 9 bases between the two germline ends. Germline CDR1 is GTSNPN and CDR2 is SVGIG (reference sequence). The CDR3 is 15 amino acids. CDR3: CAWSRGTSGANVLTF. The CDR3 DNA sequence: TGTGCCTGGAGCCGTGGGACCTCTGGGGCCAACGTCCTGACTTTC.

This clonotype was recorded many times. The V gene is TRBV9, the J gene TRBJ2-3, with D perhaps matching TRBD2 (6 bases). Germline V lookup: CDR1 SGDLS, CDR2 YYNGEE. CDR3 length equals 16 residues. Trimming took 0 bases from V and 4 from J, leaving 15 bases between them. CDR3 bases: TGTGCCAGCAGCGTAGGGAGTAGCGGAGTTCCAGATACGCAGTATTTT. It encodes CASSVGSSGVPDTQYF.

This clonotype was found many times. This sequence joins TRBV6-2 or TRBV6-3 and TRBJ1-5; no clear D gene. Germline CDR1 is MNHEY and CDR2 is SVGEGT. CDR3 length: 13 amino acids. Trimming left V 2 bases short and J 7 bases short, with 9 bases between. CDR3 protein: CASSYGLEQPQHF. The CDR3 DNA reads TGTGCCAGCAGTTACGGGTTAGAGCAGCCCCAGCATTTT.

There are many counts of this clonotype. The chain has TRBV7-2 and TRBJ2-2, with D perhaps TRBD1 (5 bases). This CDR3 has 14 amino acids. From germline, CDR1 is SGHTA and CDR2 FQGNSA. V lost 3 bases and J lost 4, with 9 bases in between. CDR3 in amino acids: CASSFDRGTGELFF. CDR3 coding DNA: TGTGCCAGCAGCTTCGACAGAGGCACCGGGGAGCTGTTTTTT. Together with reference TRBV7-2 and TRBJ2-2, the CDR3 gives the full variable domain: GAGVSQSPSNKVTEKGKDVELRCDPISGHTALYWYRQSLGQGLEFLIYFQGNSAPDKSGLPSDRFSAERTGGSVSTLTIQRTQQEDSAVYLCASSFDRGTGELFFGEGSRLTVL.

This clonotype was observed many times. V and J are TRBV3-1 and TRBJ2-7; 7 nucleotides agree with TRBD2. Trimming removed 4 bases from V and 3 bases from J; junction bases left unmatched: 12. The CDR3 contains 16 residues. Looked up from germline, CDR1 is LGHDT and CDR2 is YNNKEL (reference sequence). The DNA of the CDR3 is TGTGCCAGCAGCCCGCGGGGTGCGGGAGTTAGCTACGAGCAGTACTTC. This codes for CASSPRGAGVSYEQYF.

This clonotype was detected ten times or more. This chain connects TRBV29-1 to TRBJ1-2; D uncertain. V dropped 3 bases and J dropped 8 bases, with 10 bases sitting between them. The germline V gene has CDR1 SQVTM and CDR2 ANQGSEA. The CDR3 contains 11 residues. CDR3 sequence reads: CSVEAVEGYTF. In DNA, the CDR3 is TGCAGCGTTGAGGCGGTGGAGGGCTACACCTTC.

This clonotype was detected ten times or more. The rearrangement uses TRBV25-1 and TRBJ2-3; D is uncertain. V was cut by 6 bases and J by 6 bases, with 10 bases left in between. The germline CDR1 and CDR2 sequences are MGHDK and SYGVNS. The CDR3 runs to 12 residues. The CDR3 nucleotides are TGTGCCAGCAGAAAGGATGGGGATACGCAGTATTTT. Protein product: CASRKDGDTQYF. The full variable domain, its missing parts supplied by reference TRBV25-1 and TRBJ2-3, is EADIYQTPRYLVIGTGKKITLECSQTMGHDKMYWYQQDPGMELHLIHYSYGVNSTEKGDLSSESTVSRIRTEHFPLTLESARPSHTSQYLCASRKDGDTQYFGPGTRLTVL.

Ten or more counts support this clonotype. The chain links TRBV12-3 or TRBV12-4 to TRBJ2-6, with D perhaps TRBD1 (6 bases). The CDR3 consists of 20 residues. Trimming shortened V by 5 bases and J by 4 bases, and 27 bases separated the two germline ends. DNA for the CDR3: TGTGCCAGCAGTCCCGGACAGTTTGCCCTTCGGTTTGAGGGGGCCAACGTCCTGACTTTC. Its protein is CASSPGQFALRFEGANVLTF.

This clonotype has ten or more counts. This chain joins TRBV14 and TRBJ2-5; perhaps TRBD2 as D (6 bases). The CDR3 loop spans 15 amino acids. CDR1 SGHDN and CDR2 FVKESK come from the germline V gene. Trimming pared 2 bases from V and 5 bases from J, leaving 15 bases between. CDR3 in amino acids: CASSQLLAGTETQYF. CDR3 nucleotides: TGTGCCAGCAGCCAATTATTGGCGGGAACGGAGACCCAGTACTTC.

This chain joins TRBV5-5 and TRBJ2-5; TRBD2 matches 14 bases. This CDR3 is 17 amino acids long. V lost 4 bases to trimming and J lost 5 bases; unmatched junction nucleotides: 10. Germline assignment: CDR1 SGHKS and CDR2 YYEKEE (reference sequence). CDR3 bases: TGTGCCAGCAGCATAGGGACTAGCGGGGGCAGCCGCGAGACCCAGTACTTC. This codes for CASSIGTSGGSRETQYF.

This clonotype was seen repeatedly, ten times or more. V usage is TRBV7-2 and J usage is TRBJ2-1; D is ambiguous. In germline, CDR1 is SGHTA, CDR2 FQGNSA. Trimming left V 4 bases short and J 2 bases short, with 9 bases between. This CDR3 contains 14 residues. CDR3 sequence (DNA): TGTGCCAGCAGCTCCCGACGGACCTACAATGAGCAGTTCTTC. It is translated as CASSSRRTYNEQFF.

This clonotype was found many times. The chain couples TRBV20-1 to TRBJ2-7; 12 bases are a match to TRBD2. Germline assignment: CDR1 DFQATT and CDR2 SNEGSKA (reference sequence). The CDR3 runs 16 residues. The trim removed 2 bases at V and 6 bases at J, leaving 11 bases unmatched. The CDR3 reads CSARTPGLAGGSEQYF. Here the CDR3 DNA reads TGCAGTGCTAGAACACCGGGACTAGCGGGCGGATCCGAGCAGTACTTC.

The chain has TRBV9 and TRBJ2-2; a weak D match, TRBD2 (5 bases). V was shortened by 4 bases and J by 3 bases, with 10 bases between the two germline ends. The CDR3 covers 14 residues. Germline lookup yields CDR1 SGDLS and CDR2 YYNGEE. The chain's CDR3 is CASSPSSYTGELFF. The CDR3 nucleotides are TGTGCCAGCAGCCCTAGCAGCTACACCGGGGAGCTGTTTTTT.

This clonotype was seen many times. V gene TRBV2 combines with J gene TRBJ1-5, with D uncertain. CDR1 is SNHLY, CDR2 FYNNEI, per germline. The CDR3 totals 12 residues. Trimming cost V 3 bases and J 4 bases, with 4 bases left between them. CDR3 residues: CASSEPNQPQHF. DNA of the CDR3: TGTGCCAGCAGTGAGCCTAATCAGCCCCAGCATTTT.

This clonotype has a count of ten or more. The CDR3 region is CASSLSRYEQYF. The CDR3 bases are TGTGCCAGCAGTTTATCCCGCTACGAGCAGTACTTC. The chain employs TRBV28 and TRBJ2-7; D gene uncertain. The CDR3 covers 12 residues. The V and J ends lost 1 base and 3 bases respectively, with 4 bases between them. The germline V gene encodes CDR1 MDHEN and CDR2 SYDVKM.

Many counts were recorded for this clonotype. The chain joins TRBV30 to TRBJ2-5; possibly TRBD1 or TRBD2 for D (6 bases each). CDR1 is GTSNPN and CDR2 is SVGIG in the germline V gene (reference sequence). The CDR3 sequence is 14 residues long. Trimming pared 1 base from V and 1 base from J, leaving 10 bases between. The CDR3 coding sequence is TGTGCCTGGAGTGGGGGGGCCCCCCAAGAGACCCAGTACTTC. This sequence encodes CAWSGGAPQETQYF. Looking up the rest from reference TRBV30 and TRBJ2-5 gives the full variable domain: SQTIHQWPATLVQPVGSPLSLECTVEGTSNPNLYWYRQAAGRGLQLLFYSVGIGQISSEVPQNLSASRPQDRQFILSSKKLLLSDSGFYLCAWSGGAPQETQYFGPGTRLLVL.

This clonotype was counted at least ten times. V gene TRBV19 combines with J gene TRBJ2-2; no firm D call. With 5 bases removed from V and 2 bases from J, the gap between germline ends came to 6 bases. Per germline, CDR1 LNHDA and CDR2 SQIVND (reference sequence). CDR3 length: 13 amino acids. As DNA, the CDR3 is TGTGCCAGTAGTTGGATCAACACCGGGGAGCTGTTTTTT. This translates into CASSWINTGELFF.

This clonotype has at least ten counts. The J gene is TRBJ2-1, the V gene TRBV29-1; D gene unclear. CDR3 length: 13 amino acids. The ends were cut back, 3 bases at V and 2 bases at J, with 8 bases in the middle. Germline V gives CDR1 SQVTM, CDR2 ANQGSEA. CDR3 in DNA: TGCAGCGTTGACCAGGTAACCTACAATGAGCAGTTCTTC. Protein product: CSVDQVTYNEQFF.

In this sample, this clonotype turned up many times. This chain links TRBV7-2 with TRBJ1-1; no definite D call. The CDR3 has 17 amino acids. Trimming stripped 0 bases from V and 2 bases from J, with 16 bases between. Per germline, CDR1 SGHTA and CDR2 FQGNSA. The CDR3 bases are TGTGCCAGCAGCTTAGCGGTTTTAGCACAGATAAACACTGAAGCTTTCTTT. This codes for CASSLAVLAQINTEAFF.

This clonotype was seen at least ten times. J is TRBJ2-1 and V is TRBV20-1; D is unresolved. The CDR3 length is 12 residues. Trimming removed 0 bases at V and 7 bases at J, with 7 bases between. Germline CDR1 is DFQATT and CDR2 is SNEGSKA (reference sequence). CDR3 DNA: TGCAGTGCTAGAGAAGCCGTAAATGAGCAGTTCTTC. It specifies CSAREAVNEQFF.

There are many counts of this clonotype. The rearrangement uses TRBV7-3 and TRBJ2-1, with D maybe TRBD2 (6 bases). Germline V gene lookup returns CDR1 SGHTA and CDR2 FQGTGA. Trimming cost V 4 bases and J 6 bases, with 13 bases left between them. There are 14 residues in the CDR3. The CDR3 DNA sequence: TGTGCCAGCAGCTCGTCGGGAGTTAGCAATGAGCAGTTCTTC. Amino acids: CASSSSGVSNEQFF.

This clonotype was recorded many times. The rearrangement links TRBV18 to TRBJ2-7; D is possibly TRBD1 (5 bases). Germline CDR1 reads KGHSH; CDR2 reads LQKENI. The CDR3 contains 12 residues. V was clipped by 8 bases and J by 2 bases, with 10 bases between them. In DNA form, the CDR3 reads TGTGCCAGCCGGCGGACACCCTACGAGCAGTACTTC. It translates to CASRRTPYEQYF.

This chain links TRBV20-1 with TRBJ2-7; 8 bases fit TRBD2. Trimming cost V 0 bases and J 6 bases; bases outside gene matches: 10. The CDR3 is 15 amino acids. Germline V gene sequence: CDR1 DFQATT, CDR2 SNEGSKA (reference sequence). The CDR3 sequence is CSARESSGRVVEQYF. CDR3 nucleotides: TGCAGTGCTAGAGAATCAAGCGGGAGAGTGGTCGAGCAGTACTTC.

This clonotype was detected many times. The chain combines TRBV4-3 with TRBJ2-4; no reliable D call. CDR3 length: 14 amino acids. V was shortened by 5 bases and J by 1 base, with 9 bases between the two germline ends. CDR1 is LGHNA and CDR2 is YSLEER in the germline V gene. The CDR3, as DNA: TGCGCCAGCAGCGAACGGGTGGCCAAAAACATTCAGTACTTC. Translation gives CASSERVAKNIQYF.

Ten or more counts support this clonotype. The gene calls are TRBV29-1 and TRBJ2-7; perhaps TRBD2 as D (6 bases). CDR1 and CDR2 from the germline V gene are SQVTM and ANQGSEA. The CDR3 is 15 amino acids. Trimming removed 6 bases at V and 5 bases at J, with 23 bases between. CDR3 nucleotide sequence: TGCAGCGTCCTAGGAGGCGGGGATCTTCTCCACGAGCAGTACTTC. Encoded protein: CSVLGGGDLLHEQYF.

This chain uses TRBV6-1 with TRBJ2-7; D unresolved. V lost 6 bases, J lost 7 bases, and 19 bases lay in between. The CDR3 length is 14 residues. Germline V gene lookup returns CDR1 MNHNS and CDR2 SASEGT. The CDR3 loop is CASRGGTSYNEQYF. The CDR3 nucleotides are TGTGCCAGCAGAGGCGGAACCTCCTACAATGAGCAGTACTTC.

This clonotype was seen ten or more times. V gene TRBV6-6 combines with J gene TRBJ2-3; D unresolved. This CDR3 region has 15 residues. Trimming stripped 3 bases from V and 0 bases from J, with 10 bases between. From germline, CDR1 is MNHNY and CDR2 SVGAGI (reference sequence). The CDR3, as DNA: TGTGCCAGCAGTTATCGGGCTCCTAGCACAGATACGCAGTATTTT. As protein: CASSYRAPSTDTQYF.

This clonotype was seen at least ten times. The CDR3 region is CASSRGQLNYNEQFF. The CDR3 DNA reads as TGTGCCAGCAGCCGAGGACAGTTAAACTACAATGAGCAGTTCTTC. The chain couples TRBV12-3 or TRBV12-4 to TRBJ2-1; possible D gene TRBD1, 6 bases. V was pared by 6 bases and J by 3 bases, with 15 bases between. This CDR3 has 15 amino acids.

This clonotype came up many times. This sequence joins TRBV28 and TRBJ2-1, with D possibly TRBD1 on 6 matching bases. This CDR3 is 13 amino acids long. The germline V gene has CDR1 MDHEN and CDR2 SYDVKM. V was trimmed by 6 bases and J by 12 bases, leaving 18 bases between them. In DNA form, the CDR3 reads TGTGCCAGCAGCCTCGACAGGCCTCTGGGGCAGTTCTTC. Protein product: CASSLDRPLGQFF.

This clonotype was seen ten or more times. The chain joins TRBV3-1 to TRBJ1-5; possibly TRBD1 for D (6 bases). The V and J ends lost 5 bases and 2 bases respectively, with 13 bases between them. The CDR3 has 15 amino acids. The germline V gene has CDR1 LGHDT and CDR2 YNNKEL (reference sequence). The CDR3 coding sequence is TGTGCCAGCAGCATTGGGGGGGCAGGCAATCAGCCCCAGCATTTT. It yields the protein CASSIGGAGNQPQHF. Combining the CDR3 with reference TRBV3-1 and TRBJ1-5 gives the whole variable domain DTAVSQTPKYLVTQMGNDKSIKCEQNLGHDTMYWYKQDSKKFLKIMFSYNNKELIINETVPNRFSPKSPDKAHLNLHINSLELGDSAVYFCASSIGGAGNQPQHFGDGTRLSIL.